This entry lists 22 T cell receptor beta chains sequenced from one sample in a study of cytomegalovirus exposure and HLA in healthy donors. The PCR made use of 60 Vbeta and 13 Jbeta primers. Only in-frame clones appear in the TCRdb table, and some are missing; sequencing was by immunoSEQ multiplex PCR. The sample lists around 160,000 clones, about 75% occurring once. Sequenced input: PBMCs. Receptor source: a man aged 18 to 30 in good health and CMV-seropositive.

The rearrangement links TRBV4-1 to TRBJ1-5; 8 bases line up with TRBD1. The CDR3 length is 15 residues. V shed 4 bases and J 4 bases; nucleotides not matched to a gene: 6. The germline CDR1 and CDR2 sequences are MGHRA and YSYEKL. DNA for the CDR3: TGCGCCAGCAGCCCAACACAGGGGGGGAATCAGCCCCAGCATTTT. Its protein product is CASSPTQGGNQPQHF.

The V and J genes are TRBV28 and TRBJ2-5; 9 bases match TRBD2. Looked up from germline, CDR1 is MDHEN and CDR2 is SYDVKM. Trimming at V came to 3 bases and at J to 4 bases, leaving 18 bases not matched to a gene. The CDR3 is made up of 19 amino acids. CDR3 region: CASSFGASGGGGAGETQYF. The CDR3 DNA follows: TGTGCCAGCAGTTTCGGCGCCTCAGGTGGCGGGGGGGCCGGAGAGACCCAGTACTTC.

This sequence joins TRBV2 and TRBJ1-2; D possibly corresponds to TRBD1 (6 bases). This CDR3 contains 13 residues. Germline CDR1 reads SNHLY; CDR2 reads FYNNEI. Between the trimmed V and J ends, which lost 11 bases and 7 bases, there was a span of 20 bases. Here the CDR3 DNA reads TGTGCCGGAGCCAGGGGATCCCTGAGTGGCTACACCTTC. Protein sequence: CAGARGSLSGYTF.

J is TRBJ2-7 and V is TRBV5-6; weak D call: TRBD1 (6 bases). The CDR3 extends over 14 amino acids. Germline lookup yields CDR1 SGHDT and CDR2 YYEEEE. V was shortened by 6 bases and J by 3 bases, with 16 bases between the two germline ends. The CDR3 nucleotides read TGTGCCAGCACCGGAACAGGACAGAACTACGAGCAGTACGTC. Its translation is CASTGTGQNYEQYV.

The V call is TRBV5-4, the J call TRBJ1-3, with no clear D. V gave up 0 bases and J gave up 2 bases, with 6 bases separating them. CDR1 and CDR2 from the germline V gene are SGHNT and YYREEE (reference sequence). The CDR3 sequence is 14 residues long. The CDR3 DNA follows: TGTGCCAGCAGCTTGGAGACTGCTGGAAACACCATATATTTT. Translation gives CASSLETAGNTIYF.

With regard to this clone: The identical CDR3 is also encoded by other nucleotide sequences in the sample. V usage is TRBV2 and J usage is TRBJ1-5; D ambiguous. V was trimmed by 4 bases and J by 6 bases, leaving 10 bases between them. Germline values: CDR1 SNHLY, CDR2 FYNNEI. The CDR3 covers 13 residues. CDR3 sequence: CASSVGEGQPQHF. The CDR3 bases are TGTGCCAGCAGTGTTGGGGAGGGTCAGCCCCAGCATTTT.

The genes are TRBV10-2 and TRBJ1-5; D is unresolved. Between the trimmed V and J ends, which lost 5 bases and 3 bases, there was a span of 11 bases. The CDR3 runs 14 residues. In germline, CDR1 is WSHSY, CDR2 SAAADI. The CDR3 protein is CASSMAQLNQPQHF. CDR3 DNA sequence: TGCGCCAGCAGTATGGCACAGCTCAATCAGCCCCAGCATTTT.

The genes are TRBV2 and TRBJ2-2; TRBD2 matches 7 bases. The CDR3 is 12 amino acids. The V gene's germline CDR1 is SNHLY and CDR2 FYNNEI. Unmatched junction bases numbered 2, after V lost 7 bases and J lost 6 bases. In nucleotides, the CDR3 is TGTGCCAGCACGGGGGGTGCCGGGGAGCTGTTTTTT. This codes for CASTGGAGELFF.

The J gene is TRBJ1-2, the V gene TRBV6-5; possible D gene TRBD1, 6 bases. Germline lookup yields CDR1 MNHEY and CDR2 SVGAGI. The germline V and J ends were trimmed by 6 bases and 8 bases, with 13 bases remaining between them. The CDR3 runs 12 residues. CDR3 DNA sequence: TGTGCCAGCAGGATACAGGGTGGAGGCTACACCTTC. Amino acid sequence: CASRIQGGGYTF.

The chain recombines TRBV7-8 with TRBJ1-4, with TRBD1 matching 10 bases. This CDR3 region has 15 residues. Germline CDR1 and CDR2: SGHVS and FQNEAQ. With 4 bases clipped from V and 8 bases from J, the junction kept 7 bases outside the gene matches. The CDR3 protein is CASSSDRGLGEKLFF. CDR3 bases: TGTGCCAGCAGCTCCGACAGGGGGCTTGGCGAAAAACTGTTTTTT.

The chain employs TRBV7-2 and TRBJ2-1; 11 bases map to TRBD2. This CDR3 region has 15 residues. V was clipped by 5 bases and J by 3 bases; unmatched bases: 3. Germline V lookup: CDR1 SGHTA, CDR2 FQGNSA. CDR3 sequence reads: CASSQGTSGYNEQFF. DNA of the CDR3: TGTGCCAGCAGCCAAGGGACTAGCGGCTACAATGAGCAGTTCTTC.

The chain carries TRBV7-2 and TRBJ2-5, with TRBD1 identical over 7 bases. With 3 bases clipped from V and 5 bases from J, the junction kept 3 bases outside the gene matches. From germline, CDR1 is SGHTA and CDR2 FQGNSA. CDR3 size: 13 residues. CDR3 coding DNA: TGTGCCAGCAGCTTTGACAGGGTCGAGACCCAGTACTTC. As protein: CASSFDRVETQYF.

This clone has just a few counts. CDR3 in amino acids: CASSLVGRSYNEQFF. The CDR3 bases are TGTGCCAGCAGCTTGGTGGGGAGATCCTACAATGAGCAGTTCTTC. The V gene is TRBV5-6, the J gene TRBJ2-1, with D possibly matching TRBD2 (5 bases). CDR1 and CDR2 (germline): SGHDT, YYEEEE. The ends were cut back, 0 bases at V and 1 base at J, with 8 bases in the middle. CDR3 length: 15 residues.

V is TRBV5-1 and J is TRBJ2-4; 8 nucleotides align to TRBD1. CDR1 is SGHRS, CDR2 YFSETQ, per germline. Trimming removed 4 bases from V and 3 bases from J; junction bases left unmatched: 3. CDR3 size: 14 residues. The CDR3: CASSRGTGKNIQYF. CDR3 nucleotide sequence: TGCGCCAGCAGCCGCGGGACAGGCAAAAACATTCAGTACTTC.

The chain couples TRBV7-9 to TRBJ2-1; D perhaps matches TRBD1 (5 bases). This CDR3 region has 15 residues. CDR1 and CDR2 from the germline V gene are SEHNR and FQNEAQ (reference sequence). V was clipped by 5 bases and J by 10 bases, with 21 bases between them. The CDR3 reads CASSGTTGFQSEQFF. The CDR3 nucleotides are TGTGCCAGCAGCGGCACTACAGGATTTCAGAGCGAGCAGTTCTTC.

The chain is built from TRBV9 and TRBJ2-3; 7 bases match TRBD2. Germline CDR1 SGDLS, CDR2 YYNGEE. CDR3 length equals 14 residues. V trimming: 3 bases; J trimming: 4 bases; junction bases outside the gene matches: 5. DNA for the CDR3: TGTGCCAGCAGCGGGGGAGGGTTTGCAGATACGCAGTATTTT. Protein sequence: CASSGGGFADTQYF.

The rearrangement joins TRBV30 to TRBJ1-2; possible D gene TRBD1, 6 bases. Germline-derived CDR1 and CDR2 are GTSNPN and SVGIG (reference sequence). CDR3 length: 13 amino acids. Between the trimmed V and J ends, which lost 0 bases and 8 bases, there was a span of 13 bases. In DNA form, the CDR3 reads TGTGCCTGGAGTGTAAGTTCAGGGGTCGGCTACACCTTC. Its protein is CAWSVSSGVGYTF.

This clone was observed once. The CDR3 DNA reads as TGTGCCAGCAGCCAAGCAGACAGGGAGAACACTGAAGCTTTCTTT. It yields the protein CASSQADRENTEAFF. The chain uses TRBV4-2 and TRBJ1-1; 7 nucleotides agree with TRBD1. V dropped 1 base and J dropped 1; count of bases not matched to a gene: 3. The CDR3 has 15 amino acids. Germline CDR1 LGHNA, CDR2 YNFKEQ.

This chain connects TRBV6-5 to TRBJ1-1, with a tentative D call TRBD1 (6 bases). The CDR3 is 15 residues long. The ends were cut back, 6 bases at V and 0 bases at J, with 14 bases in the middle. CDR1 and CDR2 (germline): MNHEY, SVGAGI. This CDR3 is CASSRRGHVNTEAFF. The CDR3 DNA follows: TGTGCCAGCAGCCGACGGGGACATGTGAACACTGAAGCTTTCTTT.

V gene TRBV7-9 combines with J gene TRBJ2-5, with 9 bases lining up with TRBD2. The germline gives CDR1 SEHNR, CDR2 FQNEAQ (reference sequence). V gave up 6 bases and J gave up 2 bases; unmatched junction bases: 13. This CDR3 has 17 residues. CDR3 region: CASSTPKASGTQETQYF. For the CDR3, the DNA is TGTGCCAGCAGTACCCCCAAGGCTAGCGGGACGCAAGAGACCCAGTACTTC.

The chain carries TRBV4-1 and TRBJ1-1, with D unclear. This CDR3 is 13 amino acids long. Germline V gene lookup returns CDR1 MGHRA and CDR2 YSYEKL. Trimming shortened V by 5 bases and J by 0 bases, and 7 bases separated the two germline ends. The CDR3 region has the DNA TGCGCCAGCAGCTTCGACATGAACACTGAAGCTTTCTTT. It translates to CASSFDMNTEAFF.

In its sample, this clone was seen once. V is TRBV19 and J is TRBJ1-5, with 9 positions matching TRBD1. With 5 bases clipped from V and 4 bases from J, the junction kept 3 bases outside the gene matches. Germline CDR1 LNHDA, CDR2 SQIVND (reference sequence). The CDR3 runs 14 residues. The CDR3 bases are TGTGCCAGTAGTCTGACAGGGGGGAATCAGCCCCAGCATTTT. It yields the protein CASSLTGGNQPQHF.